The 16 T cell receptor beta chains below were found in one sample sequenced in a study of early T cells in non-severe SARS-CoV-2 infection. TCRdb used MiXCR to reprocess the 5' RACE reads, holding one entry per CDR3 protein. The repertoire holds approximately 120,000 distinct CDR3 sequences, with around 14% as singletons. Sequenced: whole blood. The origin of the receptors is an adult who was a healthcare worker with PCR-confirmed SARS-CoV-2 infection or an uninfected control (not recorded which).

V is TRBV18 and J is TRBJ2-5; no definite D call. The CDR3 length is 14 residues. Germline V gives CDR1 KGHSH, CDR2 LQKENI. V was pared by 6 bases and J by 5 bases, with 16 bases between. In nucleotides, the CDR3 is TGTGCCAGCTCCCCCCCGGCCGAAAGGGAGACCCAGTACTTC. It is translated as CASSPPAERETQYF.

This chain joins TRBV10-3 and TRBJ2-5; 7 bases agree with TRBD2. CDR3 size: 12 residues. The germline CDR1 and CDR2 sequences are ENHRY and SYGVKD. V was pared by 10 bases and J by 0 bases, with 2 bases of the junction left unmatched. CDR3 in DNA: TGTGCCACCAGCGGGGACCAAGAGACCCAGTACTTC. It codes for CATSGDQETQYF.

The chain has TRBV12-3 or TRBV12-4 and TRBJ2-2; D unclear. This CDR3 spans 16 amino acids. Trimming took 6 bases from V and 0 from J, leaving 14 bases between them. CDR3 loop: CASRPAGTANTGELFF. The CDR3 DNA sequence: TGTGCCAGCAGACCCGCAGGAACAGCGAACACCGGGGAGCTGTTTTTT.

This clonotype showed up just a few times. The V gene is TRBV6-6, the J gene TRBJ1-5, with TRBD1 matching over 7 bases. The CDR3 contains 13 residues. Looked up from germline, CDR1 is MNHNY and CDR2 is SVGAGI (reference sequence). V trimming: 6 bases; J trimming: 4 bases; junction bases outside the gene matches: 3. CDR3 sequence: CASSGQENQPQHF. CDR3 nucleotide sequence: TGTGCCAGCAGCGGACAGGAAAATCAGCCCCAGCATTTT.

The chain carries TRBV13 and TRBJ2-1; TRBD2 matches 7 bases. CDR3 length: 17 residues. Germline V gives CDR1 PRHDT, CDR2 FYEKMQ (reference sequence). V dropped 4 bases and J dropped 0; count of bases not matched to a gene: 9. The CDR3 coding sequence is TGTGCCAGCAGCTCCCGGAGCGGGGTGAGCTCCTACAATGAGCAGTTCTTC. This translates into CASSSRSGVSSYNEQFF.

Details on this clonotype: Only one base separates this from a far larger clonotype, so it likely reflects a read error. This rearrangement joins TRBV3-1 to TRBJ2-7; unclear D gene. CDR1 LGHDT and CDR2 YNNKEL come from the germline V gene (reference sequence). Between the trimmed V and J ends, which lost 1 base and 6 bases, there was a span of 4 bases. The CDR3 totals 11 residues. This CDR3 reads CASSQGSEQYF. CDR3 in DNA: TGTGCCAGCAGCCAAGGGTCCGAGCAGTACTTC.

This clonotype was seen a handful of times. The J gene is TRBJ2-7, the V gene TRBV10-2; weak D call: TRBD2 (5 bases). V was shortened by 8 bases and J by 1 base, with 15 bases between the two germline ends. The CDR3 spans 14 residues. CDR1 and CDR2 (germline): WSHSY, SAAADI. This CDR3 is CASGVMTGSYEQYF. In DNA form, the CDR3 reads TGCGCCAGCGGAGTGATGACGGGATCCTACGAGCAGTACTTC.

This clonotype was seen a handful of times. The V call is TRBV12-3 or TRBV12-4, the J call TRBJ2-5; TRBD1 aligns across 8 bases. The length of the CDR3 is 15 residues. The ends lost 2 bases at V and 4 bases at J; junction bases unmatched: 6. CDR3 protein: CASSLRDRGRETQYF. CDR3 sequence (DNA): TGTGCCAGCAGTTTAAGAGACAGGGGAAGAGAGACCCAGTACTTC.

This clonotype was recorded many times. The rearrangement joins TRBV12-3 or TRBV12-4 to TRBJ2-1; the D gene is possibly TRBD1 (5 bases). The CDR3 is made up of 14 amino acids. V lost 1 base and J lost 8, with 12 bases in between. The CDR3: CASSLEGARDEQFF. CDR3 coding DNA: TGTGCCAGCAGTTTAGAAGGGGCTCGGGATGAGCAGTTCTTC.

The chain employs TRBV12-3 or TRBV12-4 and TRBJ2-4; perhaps D is TRBD1 or TRBD2 (5 bases each). The CDR3 spans 18 residues. Trimming shortened V by 6 bases and J by 4 bases, and 25 bases separated the two germline ends. CDR3 region: CASSLRSGVGTLKNIQYF. DNA of the CDR3: TGTGCCAGCAGCCTCAGGTCTGGGGTCGGGACGCTGAAAAACATTCAGTACTTC.

The sample holds a few counts of this clonotype. The chain is built from TRBV18 and TRBJ2-7, with TRBD2 identical over 11 bases. The junction had 5 bases not matched to a gene; V was cut back by 3 bases and J by 7 bases. Germline V gene data show CDR1 as KGHSH and CDR2 as LQKENI. This CDR3 is built from 14 residues. The CDR3 DNA sequence: TGTGCCAGCTCACCTTCTAGCGGGGGGAGTGAGCAGTACTTC. Its translation is CASSPSSGGSEQYF.

This clonotype was observed at least ten times. This chain joins TRBV7-9 and TRBJ1-2; 7 bases line up with TRBD1. CDR3 size: 15 residues. V lost 4 bases, J lost 4 bases, and 9 bases stayed unmatched. The germline V gene has CDR1 SEHNR and CDR2 FQNEAQ (reference sequence). CDR3 nucleotide sequence: TGTGCCAGCAGCTCCCCTAGACAGGGCCTCTATGGCTACACCTTC. It specifies CASSSPRQGLYGYTF. The whole variable domain, remainder taken from reference TRBV7-9 and TRBJ1-2, is DTGVSQNPRHKITKRGQNVTFRCDPISEHNRLYWYRQTLGQGPEFLTYFQNEAQLEKSRLLSDRFSAERPKGSFSTLEIQRTEQGDSAMYLCASSSPRQGLYGYTFGSGTRLTVV.

The chain employs TRBV18 and TRBJ1-1; D uncertain. Germline CDR1 is KGHSH and CDR2 is LQKENI. This CDR3 has 13 residues. V was shortened by 6 bases and J by 1 base, with 9 bases between the two germline ends. The CDR3 reads CASSGGRNTEAFF. CDR3 DNA: TGTGCCAGCTCGGGCGGGAGGAACACTGAAGCTTTCTTT.

The chain links TRBV5-1 to TRBJ2-7, with a weak D call TRBD2 (5 bases). V shed 4 bases and J shed 3 bases, with 5 bases lying between them. This CDR3 spans 11 amino acids. Germline V gene lookup returns CDR1 SGHRS and CDR2 YFSETQ. CDR3 amino acids: CASSAGYEQYF. Written as DNA, the CDR3 is TGCGCCAGCAGCGCGGGCTACGAGCAGTACTTC. The whole variable domain, filled in from reference TRBV5-1 and TRBJ2-7, reads KAGVTQTPRYLIKTRGQQVTLSCSPISGHRSVSWYQQTPGQGLQFLFEYFSETQRNKGNFPGRFSGRQFSNSRSEMNVSTLELGDSALYLCASSAGYEQYFGPGTRLTVT.

This clonotype was counted at least ten times. V is TRBV3-1 and J is TRBJ1-5; no firm D call. The germline CDR1 and CDR2 sequences are LGHDT and YNNKEL (reference sequence). There are 12 residues in the CDR3. V dropped 5 bases and J dropped 6 bases, with 8 bases sitting between them. The CDR3 loop reads CASSSLAQPQHF. In DNA form, the CDR3 reads TGTGCCAGCAGCTCACTAGCTCAGCCCCAGCATTTT.

Only a few counts were recorded for this clonotype. This sequence joins TRBV5-1 and TRBJ1-6; 8 nucleotides match TRBD1. Germline lookup yields CDR1 SGHRS and CDR2 YFSETQ. V shed 4 bases and J 6 bases; nucleotides not matched to a gene: 6. The CDR3 loop spans 15 amino acids. The DNA of the CDR3 is TGCGCCAGCAGCAGAGGGACAGGCGGTAATTCACCCCTCCACTTT. Protein: CASSRGTGGNSPLHF.